This TCR beta chain was profiled in a study of blood T cell repertoires in COVID-19. About the study: Italy, Spain and the United States were the sources of the convalescent and acute COVID-19 samples. The cDNA or gDNA used as material had been derived from T cells, B-cell-depleted T cells, or PBMCs.

Authors' data handling: Amplifying reference gene primers gave estimates of nucleated cell counts. Sequencing used immunoSEQ multiplex PCR; TCRdb keeps in-frame clones, though not all of them. The DNA was the basis for D and trimming; V, J and clone size are from that table. The sample gives some 140,000 clones, around three quarters of which show up once; less than 14% is in the top ten. The CDR3 runs 14 residues. Trimming cost V 6 bases and J 0 bases, with 9 bases left between them. Germline V gene data show CDR1 as MNHEY and CDR2 as SVGAGI. Sequencing was done on a sample of peripheral blood. The chain uses TRBV6-5 and TRBJ2-4; D remains ambiguous. This clonotype originated in a human donor in a cohort sampled during active COVID-19. The CDR3 bases are TGTGCCAGCAGCTCCCAGGTAGCCAAAAACATTCAGTACTTC. Its translation is CASSSQVAKNIQYF.